A single sample is the source of the 17 T cell receptor beta chains below, sequenced in a study of T cells in Graves' hyperthyroidism and ophthalmopathy. Amplification of TCR beta CDR3 regions used RNA as the template. First-round RT-PCR targeting the TCR CDR3 was performed with the HTBI primer set. Each CDR3 protein is one row after TCRdb ran MiXCR on the multiplex PCR reads. Among under 350,000 distinct CDR3 sequences listed, 17% were seen once. Material for sequencing was blood. The source of these receptors is a woman in her fifties or sixties with Graves' ophthalmopathy.

The sample holds a few counts of this clonotype. V is TRBV10-3 and J is TRBJ2-7; the match to TRBD1 covers 8 bases. Trimming took 6 bases from V and 2 from J; bases not matched to a gene: 3. The CDR3 has 13 residues. In germline, CDR1 is ENHRY, CDR2 SYGVKD. CDR3 bases: TGTGCCATCAGGACAGGGGCCACCTACGAGCAGTACTTC. Its translation is CAIRTGATYEQYF.

In its sample, this clonotype was seen a few times. The chain carries TRBV20-1 and TRBJ2-1; 7 bases fit TRBD1. In germline, CDR1 is DFQATT, CDR2 SNEGSKA (reference sequence). The CDR3 has 13 residues. J was trimmed by 2 bases and V by 8 bases; bases with no gene match: 6. The CDR3 DNA is TGCAGTTTACAGGGGCCAACCTACAATGAGCAGTTCTTC. It yields the protein CSLQGPTYNEQFF.

This clonotype was picked up a small number of times. The V and J genes are TRBV6-1 and TRBJ2-1, with D maybe TRBD2 (5 bases). From germline, CDR1 is MNHNS and CDR2 SASEGT. The CDR3 length is 12 residues. V dropped 7 bases and J dropped 4 bases, with 8 bases sitting between them. CDR3 amino acids: CASTTGYNEQFF. In DNA, the CDR3 is TGTGCCAGCACCACGGGGTACAATGAGCAGTTCTTC.

This clonotype was found a few times. The chain has TRBV7-9 and TRBJ2-5; no definite D call. With 1 base removed from V and 1 base from J, the gap between germline ends came to 10 bases. The CDR3 loop spans 15 amino acids. Germline CDR1 reads SEHNR; CDR2 reads FQNEAQ (reference sequence). As DNA, the CDR3 is TGTGCCAGCAGCTTAGATAGACATTCCCAAGAGACCCAGTACTTC. Protein sequence: CASSLDRHSQETQYF.

The chain couples TRBV6-9 to TRBJ2-5, with 9 positions matching TRBD1. J gave up 5 bases and V 4 bases, and 11 bases lay outside the gene matches. The CDR3 extends over 16 amino acids. Germline CDR1 reads MNHGY; CDR2 reads SVAAGI. CDR3 DNA sequence: TGTGCCAGCAGTTCCTCACCCGGGACAGGGAGGGAGACCCAGTACTTC. This codes for CASSSSPGTGRETQYF.

This clonotype was observed a handful of times. A much larger clone lies one base from this, so it may be a read error. The chain couples TRBV14 to TRBJ1-2, with D unclear. The CDR3 length is 12 residues. CDR1 is SGHDN, CDR2 FVKESK, per germline. V was cut by 3 bases and J by 2 bases, with 4 bases left in between. The CDR3 reads CASSHGNYGYTF. In nucleotides, the CDR3 is TGTGCCAGCAGCCACGGCAACTATGGCTACACCTTC.

The V and J genes are TRBV6-2 or TRBV6-3 and TRBJ2-1; D is perhaps TRBD1 (6 bases). The CDR3 sequence is 12 residues long. The germline CDR1 and CDR2 sequences are MNHEY and SVGEGT. Deletions cut 2 bases from V and 11 bases from J, with 10 bases between. For the CDR3, the DNA is TGTGCCAGCAGTTACCCCGACAGGCAGCAGTTCTTC. Translating gives CASSYPDRQQFF.

Ten or more counts support this clonotype. CDR3 region: CASSSLDRMNTEAFF. In DNA form, the CDR3 reads TGTGCCAGCAGCTCCTTGGACCGCATGAACACTGAAGCTTTCTTT. This chain joins TRBV11-2 and TRBJ1-1; D gene unclear. V was cut by 4 bases and J by 0 bases, with 12 bases left in between. The CDR3 spans 15 residues. Germline V lookup: CDR1 SGHAT, CDR2 FQNNGV.

The J gene is TRBJ2-7, the V gene TRBV19; 9 nucleotides match TRBD1. The CDR3 extends over 13 amino acids. V gave up 5 bases and J gave up 4 bases; unmatched junction bases: 3. CDR1 is LNHDA, CDR2 SQIVND, per germline (reference sequence). CDR3 residues: CASSQTGGYEQYF. The CDR3 DNA is TGTGCCAGTAGTCAGACAGGGGGGTACGAGCAGTACTTC.

The chain carries TRBV9 and TRBJ2-1; a weak D match, TRBD2 (5 bases). The CDR3 extends over 15 amino acids. Germline V gene sequence: CDR1 SGDLS, CDR2 YYNGEE. The V gene lost 2 bases and the J gene lost 2 bases, with 11 bases spanning the gap. The DNA for the CDR3 is TGTGCCAGCAGCGTGAGGGCCATGACCTACAATGAGCAGTTCTTC. Its translation: CASSVRAMTYNEQFF.

This clonotype turned up a few times. The chain recombines TRBV4-3 with TRBJ2-1, with TRBD2 identical over 11 bases. Losses at the gene ends were 0 bases for V and 5 bases for J; bases not matched to a gene: 27. CDR1 and CDR2 (germline): LGHNA, YSLEER. This CDR3 contains 24 residues. CDR3 bases: TGCGCCAGCAGCCAAGATTTGACTAGCGGGGAAGATGAGAAAGGGGGTATGGTCAACAATGAGCAGTTCTTC. Translation: CASSQDLTSGEDEKGGMVNNEQFF.

The chain recombines TRBV12-3 or TRBV12-4 with TRBJ1-3, with D unresolved. V lost 1 base, J lost 2 bases, and 9 bases lay in between. This CDR3 contains 15 residues. CDR3: CASSLGRHTGNTIYF. CDR3 in DNA: TGTGCCAGCAGTTTAGGCAGGCATACTGGAAACACCATATATTTT.

This clonotype was found many times. The gene calls are TRBV28 and TRBJ1-1; 8 bases fit TRBD1. From germline, CDR1 is MDHEN and CDR2 SYDVKM. The CDR3 is made up of 14 amino acids. With V trimmed by 4 bases and J by 1 base, 2 bases remained unmatched. In nucleotides, the CDR3 is TGTGCCAGCAGTTCAACAGGGGGGAACACTGAAGCTTTCTTT. This sequence encodes CASSSTGGNTEAFF. Looking up the rest from reference TRBV28 and TRBJ1-1 gives the full variable domain: DVKVTQSSRYLVKRTGEKVFLECVQDMDHENMFWYRQDPGLGLRLIYFSYDVKMKEKGDIPEGYSVSREKKERFSLILESASTNQTSMYLCASSSTGGNTEAFFGQGTRLTVV.

This clonotype was detected many times. J is TRBJ2-6 and V is TRBV6-1; D possibly corresponds to TRBD2 (7 bases). V lost 4 bases to trimming and J lost 0 bases, with 13 bases between them. The CDR3 sequence is 17 residues long. Germline V gene data show CDR1 as MNHNS and CDR2 as SASEGT. For the CDR3, the DNA is TGTGCCAGCAGTGGGGGGGGCGGACCCTCTGGGGCCAACGTCCTGACTTTC. This translates into CASSGGGGPSGANVLTF.

Ten or more counts support this clonotype. The CDR3 DNA reads as TGTGCCAGCAGTTCCAGGACTAGCGGGAGCTACAATGAGCAGTTCTTC. This gives the protein CASSSRTSGSYNEQFF. This chain connects TRBV27 to TRBJ2-1; 13 bases fit TRBD2. The CDR3 spans 16 residues. The V segment lost 4 bases and the J segment 3 bases; nucleotides outside the gene matches: 3. The germline CDR1 and CDR2 sequences are MNHEY and SMNVEV (reference sequence).

This clonotype was recorded many times. The chain recombines TRBV18 with TRBJ1-1; D gene ambiguous. From germline, CDR1 is KGHSH and CDR2 LQKENI. This CDR3 contains 12 residues. V lost 3 bases to trimming and J lost 1 base, with 3 bases between them. Here the CDR3 reads CASSPANTEAFF. CDR3 DNA: TGTGCCAGCTCACCGGCGAACACTGAAGCTTTCTTT.

This clonotype was seen many times. The rearrangement uses TRBV12-3 or TRBV12-4 and TRBJ1-5; the D is unclear. V lost 3 bases, J lost 4 bases, and 10 bases lay in between. The CDR3 has 14 residues. The CDR3 sequence is CASSFDLVNQPQHF. In DNA, the CDR3 is TGTGCCAGCAGTTTTGATCTCGTAAATCAGCCCCAGCATTTT.